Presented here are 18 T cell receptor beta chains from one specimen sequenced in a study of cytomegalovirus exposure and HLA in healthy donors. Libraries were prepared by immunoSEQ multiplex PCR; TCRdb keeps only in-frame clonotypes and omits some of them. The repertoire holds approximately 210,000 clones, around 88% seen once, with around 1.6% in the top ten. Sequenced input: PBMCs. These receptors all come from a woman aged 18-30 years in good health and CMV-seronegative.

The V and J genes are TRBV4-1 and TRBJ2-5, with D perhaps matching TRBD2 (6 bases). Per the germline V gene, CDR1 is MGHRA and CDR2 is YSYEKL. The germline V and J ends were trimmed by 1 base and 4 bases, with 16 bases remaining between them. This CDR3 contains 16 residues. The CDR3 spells CASSQGTMGGTETQYF. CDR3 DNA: TGCGCCAGCAGCCAAGGCACGATGGGGGGAACAGAGACCCAGTACTTC.

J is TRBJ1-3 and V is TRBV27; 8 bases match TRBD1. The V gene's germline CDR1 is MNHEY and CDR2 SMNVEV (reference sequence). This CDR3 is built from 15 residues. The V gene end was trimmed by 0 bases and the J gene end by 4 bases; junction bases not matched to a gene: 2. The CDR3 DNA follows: TGTGCCAGCAGTTTATCGTCAGGGGGCGGAAACACCATATATTTT. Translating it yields CASSLSSGGGNTIYF.

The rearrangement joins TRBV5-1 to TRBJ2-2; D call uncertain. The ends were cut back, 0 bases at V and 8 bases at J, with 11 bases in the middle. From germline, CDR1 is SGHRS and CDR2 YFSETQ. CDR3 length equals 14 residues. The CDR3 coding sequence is TGCGCCAGCAGCTTGGCCGTCACTGTGGGGGAGCTGTTTTTT. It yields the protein CASSLAVTVGELFF.

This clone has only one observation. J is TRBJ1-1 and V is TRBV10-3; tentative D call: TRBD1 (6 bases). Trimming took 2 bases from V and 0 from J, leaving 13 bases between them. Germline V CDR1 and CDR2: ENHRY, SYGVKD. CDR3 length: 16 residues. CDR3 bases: TGTGCCATCAGTGAGCCACAGGGACCCATGAACACTGAAGCTTTCTTT. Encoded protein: CAISEPQGPMNTEAFF.

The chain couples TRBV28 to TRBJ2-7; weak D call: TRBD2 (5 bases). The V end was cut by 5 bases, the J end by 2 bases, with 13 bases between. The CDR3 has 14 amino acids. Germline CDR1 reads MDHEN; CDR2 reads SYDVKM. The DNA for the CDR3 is TGTGCCAGCAGTCCACCGGGGAGAGCCTACGAGCAGTACTTC. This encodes CASSPPGRAYEQYF.

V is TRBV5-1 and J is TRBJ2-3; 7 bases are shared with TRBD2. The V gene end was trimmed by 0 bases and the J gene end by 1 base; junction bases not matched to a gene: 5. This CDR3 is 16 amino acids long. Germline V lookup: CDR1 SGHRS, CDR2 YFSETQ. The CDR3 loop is CASSLGPLAGTDTQYF. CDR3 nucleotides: TGCGCCAGCAGCTTGGGCCCTCTAGCGGGCACAGATACGCAGTATTTT.

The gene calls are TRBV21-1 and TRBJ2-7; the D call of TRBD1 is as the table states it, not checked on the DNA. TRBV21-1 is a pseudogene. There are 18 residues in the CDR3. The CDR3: CASTRQPRNLRSSYEQYF. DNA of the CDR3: TGTGCCAGCACCAGACAGCCGAGAAATTTAAGGAGCTCCTACGAGCAGTACTTC.

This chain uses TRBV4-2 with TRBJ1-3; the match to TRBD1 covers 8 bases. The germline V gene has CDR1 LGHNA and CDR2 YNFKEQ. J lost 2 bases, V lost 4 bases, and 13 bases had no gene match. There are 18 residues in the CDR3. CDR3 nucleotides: TGTGCCAGCAGCCTCGAATACAAACAGGGGGGAGCTGGAAACACCATATATTTT. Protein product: CASSLEYKQGGAGNTIYF.

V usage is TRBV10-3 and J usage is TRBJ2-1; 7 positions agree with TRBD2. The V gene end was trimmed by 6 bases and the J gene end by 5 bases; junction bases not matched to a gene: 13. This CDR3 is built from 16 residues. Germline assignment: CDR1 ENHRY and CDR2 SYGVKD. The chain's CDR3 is CAISLWGSGDNNEQFF. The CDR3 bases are TGTGCCATCAGCCTCTGGGGGAGCGGGGATAACAATGAGCAGTTCTTC.

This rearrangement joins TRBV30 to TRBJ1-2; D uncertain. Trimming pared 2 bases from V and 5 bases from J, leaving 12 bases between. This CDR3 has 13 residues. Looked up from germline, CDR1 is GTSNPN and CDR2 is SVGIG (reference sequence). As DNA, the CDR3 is TGTGCCTGGAGTCGGAGGTTAGATTATGGCTACACCTTC. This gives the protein CAWSRRLDYGYTF.

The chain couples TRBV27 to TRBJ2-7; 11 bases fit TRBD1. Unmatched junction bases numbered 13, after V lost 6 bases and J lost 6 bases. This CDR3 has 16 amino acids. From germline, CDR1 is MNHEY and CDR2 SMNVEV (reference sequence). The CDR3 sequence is CASRPGQGVMGSEQYF. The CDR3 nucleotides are TGTGCCAGCAGACCGGGACAGGGGGTAATGGGGAGCGAGCAGTACTTC.

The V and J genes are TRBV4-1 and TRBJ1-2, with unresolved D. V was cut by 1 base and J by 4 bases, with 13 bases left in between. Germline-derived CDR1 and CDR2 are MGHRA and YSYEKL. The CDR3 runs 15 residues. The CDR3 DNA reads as TGCGCCAGCAGCCAAGTTGTTGGGCAGTCCTATGGCTACACCTTC. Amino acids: CASSQVVGQSYGYTF.

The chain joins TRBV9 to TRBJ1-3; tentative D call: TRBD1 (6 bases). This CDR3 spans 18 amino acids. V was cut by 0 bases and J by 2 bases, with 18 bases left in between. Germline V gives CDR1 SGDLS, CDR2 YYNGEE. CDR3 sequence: CASSVDPTIQGTGNTIYF. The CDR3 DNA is TGTGCCAGCAGCGTAGACCCGACCATACAGGGAACTGGAAACACCATATATTTT.

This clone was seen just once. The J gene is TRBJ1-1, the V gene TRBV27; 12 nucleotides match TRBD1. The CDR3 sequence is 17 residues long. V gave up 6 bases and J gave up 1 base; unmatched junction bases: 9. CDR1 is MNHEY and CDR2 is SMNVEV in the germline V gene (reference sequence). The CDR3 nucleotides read TGTGCCAGCAGAAAACCGGGACAGGGGGCCGGGAACACTGAAGCTTTCTTT. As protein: CASRKPGQGAGNTEAFF.

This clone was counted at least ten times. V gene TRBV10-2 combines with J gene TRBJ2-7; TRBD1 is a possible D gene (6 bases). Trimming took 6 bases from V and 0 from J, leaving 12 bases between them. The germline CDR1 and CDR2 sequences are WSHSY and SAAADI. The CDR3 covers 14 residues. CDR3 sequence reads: CASSEGGISYEQYF. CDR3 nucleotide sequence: TGCGCCAGCAGCGAAGGGGGTATCTCCTACGAGCAGTACTTC.

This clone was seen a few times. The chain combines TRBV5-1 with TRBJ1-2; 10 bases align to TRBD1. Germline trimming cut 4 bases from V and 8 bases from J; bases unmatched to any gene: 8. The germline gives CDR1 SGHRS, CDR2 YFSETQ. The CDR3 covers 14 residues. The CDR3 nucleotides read TGCGCCAGCAGCACCGGGACAGGGGCTTTCGGCTACACCTTC. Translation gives CASSTGTGAFGYTF.

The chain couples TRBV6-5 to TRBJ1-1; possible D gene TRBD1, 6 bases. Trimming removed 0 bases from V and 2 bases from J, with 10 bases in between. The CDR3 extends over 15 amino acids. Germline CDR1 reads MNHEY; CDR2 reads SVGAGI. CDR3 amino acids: CASSYSGHQNTEAFF. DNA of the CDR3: TGTGCCAGCAGTTACTCGGGACACCAAAACACTGAAGCTTTCTTT.

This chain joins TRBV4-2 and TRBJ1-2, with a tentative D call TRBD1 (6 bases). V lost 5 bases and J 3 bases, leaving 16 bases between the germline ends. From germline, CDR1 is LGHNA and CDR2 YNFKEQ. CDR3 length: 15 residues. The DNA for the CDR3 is TGTGCCAGCAGCGGAGGGGGGGCCGGGCACTATGGCTACACCTTC. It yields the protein CASSGGGAGHYGYTF.